This T cell receptor beta chain is from a study of early T cells in non-severe SARS-CoV-2 infection. In the library, individual cDNA molecules carried attached unique molecular identifiers. Via MiXCR, TCRdb re-called the 5' RACE reads, giving one row per CDR3 protein. Of around 61,000 distinct CDR3 sequences in the sample, about 16% were seen once. This clonotype was seen once. This specimen was whole blood, taken at baseline. The sequence derives from an adult who was a healthcare worker with PCR-confirmed SARS-CoV-2 infection or an uninfected control (not recorded which).

The DNA of the CDR3 is TGTGCCAGCAGCTTTCAGTCTCTGGATACGCAGTATTTT. Amino acids: CASSFQSLDTQYF. J is TRBJ2-3 and V is TRBV7-3; no definite D call. Germline V gene sequence: CDR1 SGHTA, CDR2 FQGTGA. The CDR3 sequence is 13 residues long. V lost 3 bases and J 6 bases, leaving 10 bases between the germline ends.